This T cell receptor (beta chain) was found in a study of T-cell memory formation after mild COVID-19. Overall study context: Each donor largely had its own TCR clusters.

CDR3 length equals 17 residues. The germline gives CDR1 MNHEY, CDR2 SMNVEV (reference sequence). J lost 2 bases, V lost 5 bases, and 12 bases had no gene match. About this clonotype itself: Its antigen is not identified.

Each CDR3 protein gets one entry after TCRdb re-called the 5' RACE reads with MiXCR. The sample includes over 150,000 distinct CDR3 sequences, roughly 20% of them seen just once. General study findings and limits: Some clones that responded turned up in pre-infection memory, which suggests that cross-reactive memory joined in. Of the contracting clones, CD4+ ones lay mainly in CM and EM, and CD8+ ones in EMRA. Clonal second-wave expansions that peaked on day 37 had unconfirmed SARS-CoV-2 specificity.

The chain uses TRBV27 and TRBJ2-5; the match to TRBD2 covers 9 bases. This clonotype was sampled from a man in his late teens or twenties who had mild COVID-19 (a few samples of this study predate the infection). Cell type and time point are not known. The sample consisted of PBMCs or a T cell subset sorted from them (not recorded which). The CDR3 DNA is TGTGCCAGCAGTCCACCCCGGGGACTAGCTGTACAAGAGACCCAGTACTTC. Its protein is CASSPPRGLAVQETQYF.